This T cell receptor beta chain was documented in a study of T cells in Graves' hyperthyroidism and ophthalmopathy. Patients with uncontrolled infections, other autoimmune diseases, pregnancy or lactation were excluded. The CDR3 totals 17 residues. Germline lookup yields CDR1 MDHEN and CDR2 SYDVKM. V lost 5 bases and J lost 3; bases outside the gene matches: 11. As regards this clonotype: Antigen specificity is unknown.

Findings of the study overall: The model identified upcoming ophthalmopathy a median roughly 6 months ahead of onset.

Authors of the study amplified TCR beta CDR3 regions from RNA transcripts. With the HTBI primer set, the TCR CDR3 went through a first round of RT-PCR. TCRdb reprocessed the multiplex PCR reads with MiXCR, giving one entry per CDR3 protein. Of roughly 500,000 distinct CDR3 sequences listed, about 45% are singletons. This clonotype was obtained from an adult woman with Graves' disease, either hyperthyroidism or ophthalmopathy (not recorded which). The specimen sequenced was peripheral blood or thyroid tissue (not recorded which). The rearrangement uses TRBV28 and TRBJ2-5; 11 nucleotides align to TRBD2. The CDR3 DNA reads TGTGCCAGCAGTCCCCCTACGGGTAGCGGGAGGGAAGAGACCCAGTACTTC. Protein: CASSPPTGSGREETQYF.